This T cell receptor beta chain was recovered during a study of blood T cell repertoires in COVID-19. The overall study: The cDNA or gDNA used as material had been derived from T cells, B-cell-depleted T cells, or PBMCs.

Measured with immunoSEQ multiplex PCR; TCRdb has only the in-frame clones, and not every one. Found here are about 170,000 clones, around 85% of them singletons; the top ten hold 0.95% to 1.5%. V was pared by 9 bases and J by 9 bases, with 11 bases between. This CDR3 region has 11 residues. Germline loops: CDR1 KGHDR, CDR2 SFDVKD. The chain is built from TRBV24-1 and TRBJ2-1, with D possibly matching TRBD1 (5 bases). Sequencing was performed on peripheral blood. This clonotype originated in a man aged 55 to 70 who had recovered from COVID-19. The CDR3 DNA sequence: TGTGCCACCGGTGGGGCCGGTGAGCAGTTCTTC. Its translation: CATGGAGEQFF.